This T cell receptor (beta chain) was sequenced for a study of blood T cells in healthy people across ages. Study outcomes and limitations: CMV infection status of these donors was not known.

In regard to this clonotype: Antigen: not known.

V dropped 1 base and J dropped 4 bases, with 8 bases sitting between them. This CDR3 is 14 amino acids long. Germline CDR1 reads SNHLY; CDR2 reads FYNNEI. The second PCR ran roughly 7 to 12 cycles with a sample-barcoded 5' primer and J-beta primers. TCRdb ran MiXCR on the 5' RACE reads and lists one entry per CDR3 protein. Here the sample spans about 2 million distinct CDR3 sequences, about 50% being singletons. The clonotype was recovered from a woman in her 40s in good health. The sequencing input was blood. This sequence joins TRBV2 and TRBJ1-5; TRBD1 might be the D (6 bases). The CDR3 region has the DNA TGTGCCAGCAGTGAAGATCAGGGGAATCAGCCCCAGCATTTT. This encodes CASSEDQGNQPQHF.